These 14 T cell receptor beta chains were all obtained from the same sample, sequenced in a study of CD8+CD57+ T cells in acquired aplastic anemia. The template for TCR beta VDJ and CDR3 sequence profiling was genomic DNA. Each CDR3 protein is one row after TCRdb ran MiXCR on the reads. The data hold 40,000 to 45,000 distinct CDR3 sequences, with approximately 67% observed a single time. Sequencing input: sorted CD4+, CD8+, or CD8+CD57+ T cells (not recorded which) from PBMCs. The receptors derive from a human donor in good health, serving as a control.

This sequence joins TRBV7-2 and TRBJ2-1; 9 nucleotides align to TRBD1. Looked up from germline, CDR1 is SGHTA and CDR2 is FQGNSA. V lost 9 bases, J lost 7 bases, and 1 base stayed unmatched. This CDR3 contains 11 residues. DNA for the CDR3: TGTGCCAGACAGGGGGCTAATGAGCAGTTCTTC. As protein: CARQGANEQFF.

The chain employs TRBV9 and TRBJ1-1; no definite D call. V lost 4 bases to trimming and J lost 0 bases, with 10 bases between them. Germline CDR1 reads SGDLS; CDR2 reads YYNGEE. This CDR3 is 14 amino acids long. CDR3 protein: CASSKQRLNTEAFF. The CDR3, as DNA: TGTGCCAGCAGCAAACAGCGATTGAACACTGAAGCTTTCTTT.

In the case of this clonotype: One end of the junction is discordant with germline, which a read error may explain. This chain joins TRBV5-6 and TRBJ2-1; D gene ambiguous. The CDR3 is made up of 13 amino acids. Germline assignment: CDR1 SGHDT and CDR2 YYEEEE. In DNA, the CDR3 is TGTGCCAGCAGAACTCCCACCTACAATGAGCAGTCCTTC. Its translation is CASRTPTYNEQSF.

J is TRBJ2-5 and V is TRBV9; 9 bases fit TRBD2. CDR1 is SGDLS, CDR2 YYNGEE, per germline. The CDR3 is made up of 17 amino acids. The V and J ends lost 0 bases and 4 bases, in that order; junction bases with no gene match: 10. DNA for the CDR3: TGTGCCAGCAGCGTAGGGGCTAGCGGGGCCCTGAGAGAGACCCAGTACTTC. The encoded protein is CASSVGASGALRETQYF.

The chain carries TRBV19 and TRBJ1-1; D call uncertain. CDR1 LNHDA and CDR2 SQIVND come from the germline V gene (reference sequence). With 9 bases removed from V and 3 bases from J, the gap between germline ends came to 14 bases. The CDR3 has 13 amino acids. The CDR3 nucleotides are TGTGCCAGCCGGACTGGTACTTACACTGAAGCTTTCTTT. Translating gives CASRTGTYTEAFF.

The gene calls are TRBV27 and TRBJ2-5; TRBD1 aligns across 8 bases. J was trimmed by 5 bases and V by 3 bases; bases with no gene match: 5. Per the germline V gene, CDR1 is MNHEY and CDR2 is SMNVEV (reference sequence). The CDR3 is 14 amino acids. CDR3 sequence reads: CASSFDRGMETQYF. DNA for the CDR3: TGTGCCAGCAGTTTTGACAGGGGCATGGAGACCCAGTACTTC.

This chain links TRBV25-1 with TRBJ1-1, with D unclear. The germline gives CDR1 MGHDK, CDR2 SYGVNS. V shed 5 bases and J shed 0 bases, with 13 bases lying between them. The CDR3 totals 15 residues. CDR3 residues: CASSRVIGVNTEAFF. CDR3 sequence (DNA): TGTGCCAGCAGTCGCGTTATAGGCGTGAACACTGAAGCTTTCTTT.

This clonotype was detected only a few times. The chain couples TRBV24-1 to TRBJ2-7; D is possibly TRBD1 (5 bases). Germline V gene lookup returns CDR1 KGHDR and CDR2 SFDVKD. V gave up 2 bases and J gave up 6 bases, with 16 bases separating them. The length of the CDR3 is 15 residues. The CDR3 reads CATSDSRAPGSEQYF. The CDR3, as DNA: TGTGCCACCAGTGATTCCCGGGCTCCAGGGTCCGAGCAGTACTTC.

V usage is TRBV10-3 and J usage is TRBJ1-6, with TRBD1 matching over 8 bases. Trimming cost V 0 bases and J 10 bases; bases outside gene matches: 8. This CDR3 region has 16 residues. Looked up from germline, CDR1 is ENHRY and CDR2 is SYGVKD. The chain's CDR3 is CAISESGQVGDSPLHF. As DNA, the CDR3 is TGTGCCATCAGTGAGTCGGGACAGGTTGGGGACTCACCCCTCCACTTT.

V is TRBV19 and J is TRBJ1-1, with TRBD1 as a possible D gene (5 bases). Germline-derived CDR1 and CDR2 are LNHDA and SQIVND (reference sequence). The germline V and J ends were trimmed by 6 bases and 3 bases, with 14 bases remaining between them. This CDR3 contains 14 residues. The CDR3: CASSKDTVYTEAFF. The CDR3 region has the DNA TGTGCCAGTAGCAAGGACACCGTTTACACTGAAGCTTTCTTT.

In its sample, this clonotype was seen a few times. In DNA, the CDR3 is TGTGCCAGCAGTCCGGGACAGGGGGATTATAGCAATCAGCCCCAGCATTTT. Protein: CASSPGQGDYSNQPQHF. The J gene is TRBJ1-5, the V gene TRBV28; TRBD1 matches at 11 bases. The CDR3 length is 17 residues. Germline V gene sequence: CDR1 MDHEN, CDR2 SYDVKM. Trimming took 5 bases from V and 0 from J; bases not matched to a gene: 6.

The chain uses TRBV29-1 and TRBJ2-1; TRBD1 or TRBD2 may be the D gene (5 bases each). Germline CDR1 is SQVTM and CDR2 is ANQGSEA. The CDR3 runs 13 residues. The V gene lost 6 bases and the J gene lost 4 bases, with 13 bases spanning the gap. The CDR3 DNA reads TGCAGCGTCGGACACGGGGAATACAATGAGCAGTTCTTC. Translation: CSVGHGEYNEQFF.

The chain joins TRBV19 to TRBJ2-7, with D perhaps TRBD1 or TRBD2 (5 bases each). The germline V and J ends were trimmed by 7 bases and 2 bases, with 15 bases remaining between them. This CDR3 has 14 residues. Germline lookup yields CDR1 LNHDA and CDR2 SQIVND (reference sequence). Here the CDR3 DNA reads TGTGCCAGTAAACGGACTGGGGGAACCTACGAGCAGTACTTC. As protein: CASKRTGGTYEQYF.

The chain employs TRBV13 and TRBJ1-1; unclear D gene. CDR1 and CDR2 (germline): PRHDT, FYEKMQ (reference sequence). V was pared by 3 bases and J by 1 base, with 6 bases between. There are 13 residues in the CDR3. The CDR3 DNA follows: TGTGCCAGCAGCTTCGGACCGAACACTGAAGCTTTCTTT. It specifies CASSFGPNTEAFF.